This T cell receptor (beta chain) was captured by sequencing in a study of control samples from healthy donors and cancer patients. The assay was immunoSEQ multiplex PCR, and TCRdb's table has in-frame clones only and misses some. Among about 190,000 clones, 91% were seen once, and the ten largest hold about 2%. Germline values: CDR1 KGHSH, CDR2 LQKENI. This CDR3 has 19 amino acids. The junction had 12 bases not matched to a gene; V was cut back by 1 base and J by 0 bases. The sequence derives from a young man in good health. Sequenced sample: blood. This chain joins TRBV18 and TRBJ1-3; TRBD1 matches 7 bases. The CDR3 spells CASSPLSRDRDYSGNTIYF. The CDR3 region has the DNA TGTGCCAGCTCACCACTAAGTCGAGACAGGGATTACTCTGGAAACACCATATATTTT.